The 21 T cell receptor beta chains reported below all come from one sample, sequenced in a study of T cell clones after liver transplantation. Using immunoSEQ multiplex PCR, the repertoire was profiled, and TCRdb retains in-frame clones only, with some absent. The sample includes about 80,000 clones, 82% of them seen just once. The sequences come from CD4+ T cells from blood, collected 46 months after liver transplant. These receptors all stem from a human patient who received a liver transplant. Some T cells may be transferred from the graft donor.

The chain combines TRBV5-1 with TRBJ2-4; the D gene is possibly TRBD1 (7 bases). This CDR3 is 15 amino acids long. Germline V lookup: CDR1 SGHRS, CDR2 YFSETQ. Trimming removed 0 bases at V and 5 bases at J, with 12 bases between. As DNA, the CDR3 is TGCGCCAGCAGCTTGGGCGGGACAGACCAAAACATTCAGTACTTC. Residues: CASSLGGTDQNIQYF. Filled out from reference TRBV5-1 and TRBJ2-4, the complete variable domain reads KAGVTQTPRYLIKTRGQQVTLSCSPISGHRSVSWYQQTPGQGLQFLFEYFSETQRNKGNFPGRFSGRQFSNSRSEMNVSTLELGDSALYLCASSLGGTDQNIQYFGAGTRLSVL.

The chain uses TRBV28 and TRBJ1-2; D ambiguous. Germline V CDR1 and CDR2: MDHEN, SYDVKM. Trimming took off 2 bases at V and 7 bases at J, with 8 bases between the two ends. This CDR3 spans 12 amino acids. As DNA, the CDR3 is TGTGCCAGCAGTTTAAATCTGGGTGGCTACACCTTC. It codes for CASSLNLGGYTF.

The chain's CDR3 is CASSPQSGIYNEQFF. In nucleotides, the CDR3 is TGTGCCAGCAGCCCCCAAAGCGGGATATACAATGAGCAGTTCTTC. The rearrangement uses TRBV7-6 and TRBJ2-1; 7 bases are a match to TRBD2. The CDR3 runs to 15 residues. Germline CDR1 SGHVS, CDR2 FNYEAQ. V trimming: 5 bases; J trimming: 4 bases; junction bases outside the gene matches: 8.

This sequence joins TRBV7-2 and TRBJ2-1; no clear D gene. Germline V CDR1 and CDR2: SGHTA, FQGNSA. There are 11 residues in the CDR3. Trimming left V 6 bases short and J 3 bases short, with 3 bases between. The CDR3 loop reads CASSHYNEQFF. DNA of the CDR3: TGTGCCAGCAGTCACTACAATGAGCAGTTCTTC.

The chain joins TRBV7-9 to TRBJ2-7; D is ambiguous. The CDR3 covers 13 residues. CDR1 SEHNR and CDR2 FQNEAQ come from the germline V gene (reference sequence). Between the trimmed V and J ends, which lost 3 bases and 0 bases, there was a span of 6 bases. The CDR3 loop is CASSFLVSYEQYF. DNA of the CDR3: TGTGCCAGCAGCTTCCTTGTCTCCTACGAGCAGTACTTC.

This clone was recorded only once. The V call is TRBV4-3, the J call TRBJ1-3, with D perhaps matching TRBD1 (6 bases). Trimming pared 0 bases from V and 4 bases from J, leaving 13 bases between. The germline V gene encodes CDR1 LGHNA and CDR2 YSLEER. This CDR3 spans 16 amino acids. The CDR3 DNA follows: TGCGCCAGCAGCCAAGAACCTACAGGGATCGGAAACACCATATATTTT. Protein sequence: CASSQEPTGIGNTIYF.

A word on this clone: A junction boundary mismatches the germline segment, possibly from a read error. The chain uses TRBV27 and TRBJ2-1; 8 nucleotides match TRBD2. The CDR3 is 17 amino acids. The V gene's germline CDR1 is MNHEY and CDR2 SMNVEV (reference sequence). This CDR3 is CASSRPGAVAGYNGQFF. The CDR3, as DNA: TGTGCCAGCAGTCGGCCTGGGGCGGTAGCGGGGTACAATGGGCAGTTCTTC.

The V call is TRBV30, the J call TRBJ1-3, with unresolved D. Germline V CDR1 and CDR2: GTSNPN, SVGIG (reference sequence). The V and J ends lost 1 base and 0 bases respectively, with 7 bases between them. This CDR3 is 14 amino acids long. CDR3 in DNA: TGTGCCTGGAGTGGGACCTTCTCTGGAAACACCATATATTTT. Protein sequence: CAWSGTFSGNTIYF.

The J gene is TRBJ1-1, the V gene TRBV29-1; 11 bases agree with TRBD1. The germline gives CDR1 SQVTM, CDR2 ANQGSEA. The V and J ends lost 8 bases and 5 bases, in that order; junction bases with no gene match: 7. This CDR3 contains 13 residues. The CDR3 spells CSTDRGPGTEAFF. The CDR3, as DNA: TGCAGCACGGACAGGGGGCCGGGGACTGAAGCTTTCTTT.

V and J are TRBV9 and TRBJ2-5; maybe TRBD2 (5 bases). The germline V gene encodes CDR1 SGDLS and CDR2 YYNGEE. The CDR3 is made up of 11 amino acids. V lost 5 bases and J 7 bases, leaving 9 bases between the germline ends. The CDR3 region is CASSGSGTQYF. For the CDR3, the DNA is TGTGCCAGCAGTGGCAGCGGGACCCAGTACTTC.

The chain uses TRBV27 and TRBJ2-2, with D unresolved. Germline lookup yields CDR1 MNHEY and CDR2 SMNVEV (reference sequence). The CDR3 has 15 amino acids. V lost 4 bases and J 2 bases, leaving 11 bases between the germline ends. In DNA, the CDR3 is TGTGCCAGCAGTTCTTTAGGTGGTAACACCGGGGAGCTGTTTTTT. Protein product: CASSSLGGNTGELFF.

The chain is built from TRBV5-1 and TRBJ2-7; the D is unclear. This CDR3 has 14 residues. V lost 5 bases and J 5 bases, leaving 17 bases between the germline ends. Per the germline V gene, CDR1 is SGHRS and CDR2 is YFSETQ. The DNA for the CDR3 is TGCGCCAGCAGACCTGTTCACCATTTGGACGAGCAGTACTTC. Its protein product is CASRPVHHLDEQYF.

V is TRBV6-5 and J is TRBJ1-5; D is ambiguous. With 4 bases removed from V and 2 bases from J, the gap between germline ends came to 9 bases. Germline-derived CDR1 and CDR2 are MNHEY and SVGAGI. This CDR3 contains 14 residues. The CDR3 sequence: CASSSRQGNQPQHF. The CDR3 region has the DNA TGTGCCAGCAGTTCCCGACAAGGCAATCAGCCCCAGCATTTT.

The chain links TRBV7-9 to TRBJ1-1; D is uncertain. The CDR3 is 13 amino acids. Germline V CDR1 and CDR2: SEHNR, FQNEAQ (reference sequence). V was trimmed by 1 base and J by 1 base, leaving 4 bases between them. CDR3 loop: CASSLEANTEAFF. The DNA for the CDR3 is TGTGCCAGCAGCTTAGAGGCGAACACTGAAGCTTTCTTT.

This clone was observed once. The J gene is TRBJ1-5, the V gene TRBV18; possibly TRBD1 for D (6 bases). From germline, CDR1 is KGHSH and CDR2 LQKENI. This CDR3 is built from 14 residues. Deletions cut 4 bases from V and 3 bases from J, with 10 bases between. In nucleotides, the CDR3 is TGTGCCAGCTCACAACAGGGCCACAATCAGCCCCAGCATTTT. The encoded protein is CASSQQGHNQPQHF.

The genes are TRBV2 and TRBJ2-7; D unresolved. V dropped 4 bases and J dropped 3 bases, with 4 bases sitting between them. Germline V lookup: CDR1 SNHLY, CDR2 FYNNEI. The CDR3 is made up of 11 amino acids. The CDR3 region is CASSVFYEQYF. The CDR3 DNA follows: TGTGCCAGCAGTGTCTTCTACGAGCAGTACTTC.

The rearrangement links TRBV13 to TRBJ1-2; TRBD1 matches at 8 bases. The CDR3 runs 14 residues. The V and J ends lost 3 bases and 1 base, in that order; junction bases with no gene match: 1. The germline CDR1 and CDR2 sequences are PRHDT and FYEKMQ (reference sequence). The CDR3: CASSLGQVNYGYTF. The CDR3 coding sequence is TGTGCCAGCAGCTTGGGACAGGTTAACTATGGCTACACCTTC.

CDR3 bases: TGTGCCAGCAGCTTGGAGCGGGGCCGGGAGACCCAGTACTTC. It translates to CASSLERGRETQYF. This chain joins TRBV5-4 and TRBJ2-5, with TRBD2 matching over 7 bases. CDR1 is SGHNT and CDR2 is YYREEE in the germline V gene (reference sequence). V shed 0 bases and J 5 bases; nucleotides not matched to a gene: 4. The CDR3 is 14 residues long.

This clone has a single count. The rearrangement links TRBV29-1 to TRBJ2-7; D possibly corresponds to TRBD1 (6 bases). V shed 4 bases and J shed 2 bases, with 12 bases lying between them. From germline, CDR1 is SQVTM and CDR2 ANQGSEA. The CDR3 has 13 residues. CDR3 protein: CSVGTADTYEQYF. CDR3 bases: TGCAGCGTTGGGACAGCTGACACCTACGAGCAGTACTTC.

In DNA, the CDR3 is TGTGCCAGCAGCTTACCCGGGGCCTCTAATGAAAAACTGTTTTTT. It yields the protein CASSLPGASNEKLFF. V is TRBV13 and J is TRBJ1-4; D possibly corresponds to TRBD1 (5 bases). Looked up from germline, CDR1 is PRHDT and CDR2 is FYEKMQ (reference sequence). This CDR3 region has 15 residues. V lost 2 bases and J 3 bases, leaving 10 bases between the germline ends.

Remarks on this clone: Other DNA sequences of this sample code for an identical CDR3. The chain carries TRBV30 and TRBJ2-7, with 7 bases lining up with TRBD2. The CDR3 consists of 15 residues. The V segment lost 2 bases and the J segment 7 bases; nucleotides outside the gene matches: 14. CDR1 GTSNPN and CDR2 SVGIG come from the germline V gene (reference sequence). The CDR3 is CAWSTGLAGVGEQYF. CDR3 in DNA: TGTGCCTGGAGTACCGGACTCGCGGGGGTGGGGGAGCAGTACTTC.